This T cell receptor (beta chain) originates from a study of shared clonotypes between healthy human individuals. V dropped 4 bases and J dropped 3 bases, with 16 bases sitting between them. The CDR3 is made up of 15 amino acids. Per germline, CDR1 MDHEN and CDR2 SYDVKM. The table came from immunoSEQ multiplex PCR; TCRdb's copy has only in-frame clones and leaves some out. The top ten clones hold roughly 0.62% of a sample with over a million clones, approximately 80% of them seen once. Sequencing was performed on memory CD4+ T cells from PBMCs. Subset in this sample: CD45RA-negative fraction. The TCR was taken from a young man in good health. Some clones in this sample may be carry-over from other donors' samples. V gene TRBV28 combines with J gene TRBJ2-7, with D possibly being TRBD2 (6 bases). The CDR3 nucleotides read TGTGCCAGCAGTTCCGCCGGGACTTTAAGCTACGAGCAGTACTTC. This codes for CASSSAGTLSYEQYF.